These T cell receptor beta chains were read from a single sample in a study of cytomegalovirus exposure and HLA in healthy donors. Assay used: immunoSEQ multiplex PCR; TCRdb lists only in-frame clones, some missing. The top ten hold 2.5% of the sample, which has around 100,000 clones, 82% seen once. The sequenced sample was PBMCs. All receptors come from a young woman in good health and CMV-seronegative. Each CDR3 is given with its conserved first and last residue. The D gene is left open where the match is weak. Part of the rows lack a size; the others show once, few, many or a class for expanded clones.

v_gene,j_gene,abundance,len,d_gene,CDR3aa,CDR3nt
TRBV11-2,TRBJ1-1,.,14,TRBD1,CASSYAGQYTEAFF,TGTGCCAGCAGCTACGCGGGACAGTACACTGAAGCTTTCTTT
TRBV7-9,TRBJ2-3,.,16,TRBD2,CASSQGLAGNTDTQYF,TGTGCCAGCAGCCAGGGACTAGCGGGAAACACAGATACGCAGTATTTT
TRBV29-1,TRBJ1-2,.,18,TRBD1,CSVYPIYSDRVEDYGYTF,TGCAGCGTTTACCCTATCTATTCCGACAGGGTTGAAGACTATGGCTACACCTTC
TRBV5-1,TRBJ2-7,.,12,.,CASSQNSYEQYF,TGCGCCAGCAGTCAGAACTCCTACGAGCAGTACTTC
TRBV11-2,TRBJ1-1,few,14,.,CASSLVAGTNEAFF,TGTGCCAGCAGCTTAGTTGCGGGTACGAATGAAGCTTTCTTT
TRBV7-2,TRBJ2-7,.,12,.,CASSPGSYEQYF,TGTGCCAGCAGCCCGGGCTCCTACGAGCAGTACTTC
TRBV10-3,TRBJ1-1,.,14,.,CAISVAGSNTEAFF,TGTGCCATCAGTGTGGCGGGTTCGAACACTGAAGCTTTCTTT
TRBV7-2,TRBJ2-1,once,14,.,CASSLGNRAHEQFF,TGTGCCAGCAGCTTAGGGAACAGGGCCCATGAGCAGTTCTTC
TRBV10-1,TRBJ2-1,once,14,.,CASSEGQSYNEQFF,TGCGCCAGCAGTGAGGGACAGTCCTACAATGAGCAGTTCTTC
TRBV10-1,TRBJ1-1,.,14,TRBD1,CASSIGTGHTEAFF,TGCGCCAGCAGTATAGGGACAGGACACACTGAAGCTTTCTTT
TRBV6-1,TRBJ2-5,.,16,TRBD1,CASSAYRGRGGETQYF,TGTGCCAGCAGTGCGTACAGGGGGCGAGGAGGAGAGACCCAGTACTTC
TRBV6-1,TRBJ1-2,.,16,TRBD1,CASSESPGQGAGGYTF,TGTGCCAGCAGTGAATCTCCGGGACAGGGGGCTGGCGGCTACACCTTC
TRBV19,TRBJ1-4,.,14,.,CASTSLQANEKLFF,TGTGCCAGTACTAGTCTACAGGCTAATGAAAAACTGTTTTTT
TRBV29-1,TRBJ1-3,.,14,TRBD1,CSVLTGGSGNTIYF,TGCAGCGTTCTCACAGGGGGCTCTGGAAACACCATATATTTT
TRBV5-1,TRBJ2-5,once,15,TRBD2,CASSLASGSPETQYF,TGCGCCAGCAGCTTGGCAAGCGGGAGTCCAGAGACCCAGTACTTC
TRBV6-4,TRBJ2-1,few,16,TRBD2,CASSKTSGSPSNEQFF,TGTGCCAGCAGTAAGACTAGCGGGAGTCCCTCCAATGAGCAGTTCTTC
TRBV28,TRBJ2-1,.,15,TRBD1,CASSVPGQVANEQFF,TGTGCCAGCAGCGTACCGGGACAGGTAGCGAATGAGCAGTTCTTC
TRBV7-2,TRBJ2-3,.,19,TRBD2,CASSRPGTSGTSSTDTQYF,TGTGCCAGCAGCAGACCCGGGACTAGCGGGACCTCTAGCACAGATACGCAGTATTTT
TRBV15,TRBJ2-1,.,17,TRBD2,CATSRGRGVGSYNEQFF,TGTGCCACCAGCAGAGGGCGGGGGGTAGGCTCCTACAATGAGCAGTTCTTC
TRBV4-1,TRBJ2-5,.,17,TRBD2,CASSQTERGGPQETQYF,TGCGCCAGCAGCCAAACAGAGCGGGGGGGACCTCAAGAGACCCAGTACTTC
TRBV7-9,TRBJ2-1,few,12,.,CSSSSGSGEQFF,TGTTCCAGCAGCTCCGGGAGCGGTGAGCAGTTCTTC
TRBV27,TRBJ1-2,.,14,TRBD1,CASSLGTGVYGYTF,TGTGCCAGCAGTTTAGGGACAGGGGTCTATGGCTACACCTTC
TRBV7-9,TRBJ1-5,.,15,.,CASQKGDMWNQPQHF,TGTGCCAGCCAGAAAGGCGACATGTGGAATCAGCCCCAGCATTTT
TRBV6-6,TRBJ1-6,.,15,.,CASSYGSQANSPLHF,TGTGCCAGCAGTTACGGTAGTCAGGCTAATTCACCCCTCCACTTT
TRBV5-1,TRBJ2-2,.,16,.,CASSPEKGIYTGELFF,TGCGCCAGCAGCCCGGAGAAGGGGATTTACACCGGGGAGCTGTTTTTT
TRBV5-5,TRBJ2-1,.,15,TRBD2,CASSLAGSGGAGQFF,TGTGCCAGCAGCTTGGCGGGTAGCGGGGGGGCCGGGCAGTTCTTC
TRBV6-6,TRBJ1-1,.,15,.,CASSYGGGAEGEAFF,TGTGCCAGCAGTTACGGCGGGGGGGCGGAGGGTGAAGCTTTCTTT
TRBV7-9,TRBJ2-1,.,18,TRBD2,CASSLEGGLAGVWNEQFF,TGTGCCAGCAGCTTAGAGGGCGGACTAGCGGGAGTTTGGAATGAGCAGTTCTTC
TRBV2,TRBJ1-5,.,19,TRBD1,CASSTNWDRGLTPGQPQHF,TGTGCCAGCAGTACCAACTGGGACAGGGGGCTCACCCCGGGCCAACCCCAGCATTTT
TRBV5-6,TRBJ1-2,few,13,.,CASSGGRNYGYTF,TGTGCCAGCAGCGGAGGAAGAAACTATGGCTACACCTTC
TRBV6-1,TRBJ1-2,.,16,.,CASSDQDTTFFYGYTF,TGTGCCAGCAGTGACCAGGACACTACCTTCTTCTATGGCTACACCTTC
TRBV6-5,TRBJ1-2,.,12,.,CASSPDFYGYTF,TGTGCCAGCAGTCCTGACTTTTATGGCTACACCTTC
TRBV5-1,TRBJ2-7,.,14,TRBD2,CASSLQGGPDEQYF,TGCGCCAGCAGCTTGCAGGGAGGGCCCGACGAGCAGTACTTC